This T cell receptor beta chain was sequenced for a study of blood T cells in healthy people across ages. Study conclusions and caveats: Measured against age, TCR beta diversity per million T cells decreased in a roughly linear manner.

Concerning this clonotype itself: The antigen remains undetermined. An end of the junction differs from the germline gene, which may be a read error.

It was with a sample-barcoded 5' primer and a J-beta primer mix that a second PCR of roughly 7 to 12 cycles was run. With 12 random nucleotides, a template-switch adaptor tagged each individual cDNA molecule. TCRdb processed the 5' RACE reads anew with MiXCR; each CDR3 protein has one entry. In the table there are roughly 680,000 distinct CDR3 sequences, around 50% of which are singletons. Germline V gene lookup returns CDR1 KGHDR and CDR2 SFDVKD. This CDR3 has 13 residues. Sequences were obtained from blood. The clonotype originates from an elderly woman in good health. The chain carries TRBV24-1 and TRBJ2-3, with a tentative D call TRBD2 (6 bases). The CDR3 region has the DNA TGTGCCACCAGTGATACTAGCAGAGATACGCAGTATTTT. Translated, it gives CATSDTSRDTQYF.